The clone carrying this TCR beta chain was counted between two and nine times. Profiling relied on immunoSEQ multiplex PCR, and the TCRdb table lists in-frame clones only, not all of them. The sample consists of 160,000 or so clones, over 90% of them appearing once. This entry comes from a study of blood T cell repertoires in COVID-19. V dropped 0 bases and J dropped 4 bases, with 7 bases sitting between them. The germline V gene has CDR1 SGHNT and CDR2 YYREEE (reference sequence). There are 14 residues in the CDR3. The rearrangement links TRBV5-4 to TRBJ1-4; D unresolved. Sequencing used peripheral blood. The TCR sequence derives from a woman aged 60 to 75 with COVID-19, enrolled during active disease. CDR3 sequence reads: CASSLAQRNEKLFF. The CDR3 coding sequence is TGTGCCAGCAGCTTGGCGCAGCGTAATGAAAAACTGTTTTTT. Looking up the rest from reference TRBV5-4 and TRBJ1-4 gives the full variable domain: ETGVTQSPTHLIKTRGQQVTLRCSSQSGHNTVSWYQQALGQGPQFIFQYYREEENGRGNFPPRFSGLQFPNYSSELNVNALELDDSALYLCASSLAQRNEKLFFGSGTQLSVL.